Included here is one T cell receptor beta chain sequence, with context. This clonotype showed up just a few times. Its target antigen remains unknown. No qualities accompany the bases; no much larger clone lies one base away. Reads for this sample came from an Illumina HiSeq 2500. Quantitative 5'-RACE with molecular barcodes was used to prepare TCR beta libraries. In the authors' own workflow: To identify disease-linked TCR variants, a new computational method was used, one built on a probabilistic model of VDJ rearrangement. The public sequencing data were trimmed at Q25 with fastp and processed into clonotypes with MiXCR by TCRdb, which kept only in-frame beta chains. Each entry merges the rows of one CDR3 protein and shows their most common DNA and genes. These V and J calls are TCRdb output, not the study's own analysis. The sample data list some 840,000 distinct CDR3 sequences, and 12% of these were observed just once. 0.51% of the sample lies in the top ten.

These data come from a study of CD8 T cells in ankylosing spondylitis (dated by TCRdb to the late 2010s). About the investigation overall: To find TCR variants linked to disease, the study profiled T cell receptor beta repertoires in ankylosing spondylitis patients and healthy donors. The whole study cohort included under 140 healthy donors and about two dozen ankylosing spondylitis patients. Samples of peripheral blood were taken, and for ankylosing spondylitis patients, synovial fluid was collected as well. Results and caveats for the whole study, not just this receptor: A CD8+ phenotype was shown by the disease-linked clones, which were found at relatively low frequencies in peripheral blood. According to the report, matched synovial fluid samples from ankylosing spondylitis patients were significantly enriched for the disease-linked clones. A TCR beta motif of about 8 highly homologous amino acid variants appeared characteristic of blood from ankylosing spondylitis patients. Some TCR beta motif variants had previously been reported in synovial fluid and blood of reactive arthritis patients, which suggested common disease-initiation mechanisms.

The germline V gene (reference sequence) provides CDR1 SEHNR and CDR2 FQNEAQ. The CDR3, from cysteine to phenylalanine, totals 16 residues. Kept here is only the CDR3 DNA, which spans 48 bases and is read in frame from base 1. V and J are truncated by 2 bases and 5 bases respectively, leaving an intervening sequence of 15 bases. Recombination connected TRBV7-9 to TRBJ2-2; matching of 6 bases hints at TRBD2 as the D gene. The clonotype comes from a male donor with ankylosing spondylitis. The material sequenced was blood, either unsorted or a sorted T cell fraction (not recorded which). The CDR3 in this case is CASSLSSSGGTGELFF. DNA sequence: TGTGCCAGCAGCTTAAGTTCATCCGGAGGGACCGGGGAGCTGTTTTTT.